Below, 13 T cell receptor beta chains from the same sample are listed, as sequenced in a study of cytomegalovirus exposure and HLA in healthy donors. The PCR had 60 Vbeta and 13 Jbeta primers. Data came from immunoSEQ multiplex PCR; TCRdb stores just in-frame clones and leaves some out. The sample has about 140,000 clones, under 70% seen once. Sequencing was carried out using PBMCs. The receptors originated from a man aged 30 to 45 in good health and CMV-seropositive.

The rearrangement uses TRBV12-5 and TRBJ2-7; 7 bases match TRBD2. The V and J ends lost 6 bases and 3 bases, in that order; junction bases with no gene match: 2. The CDR3 runs 12 residues. Germline V gene data show CDR1 as LGHNT and CDR2 as FRNRAP. In DNA form, the CDR3 reads TGTGCTAGTGGCTGGGGGGGCTACGAGCAGTACTTC. Protein sequence: CASGWGGYEQYF.

This clone was detected once. The chain uses TRBV5-1 and TRBJ2-7; 11 bases are shared with TRBD2. The junction had 1 base not matched to a gene; V was cut back by 4 bases and J by 4 bases. The CDR3 totals 13 residues. CDR1 is SGHRS, CDR2 YFSETQ, per germline. The CDR3 DNA reads TGCGCCAGCAGCGGGACTAGCGGTTACGAGCAGTACTTC. Translating gives CASSGTSGYEQYF.

This clone was observed a single time. The rearrangement links TRBV21-1 to TRBJ2-3; TRBD1 is taken as the D call from the table, unchecked against the DNA. TRBV21-1 has pseudogene status. This CDR3 region has 17 residues. CDR3 bases: TGTGCCAGCAGCAAGCGACAGCACAGCAGTAGCACAGATACGCAGTATTTT. Its protein is CASSKRQHSSSTDTQYF.

The rearrangement joins TRBV5-8 to TRBJ1-1, with D possibly TRBD1 on 5 matching bases. The CDR3 contains 14 residues. With 4 bases removed from V and 4 bases from J, the gap between germline ends came to 14 bases. Germline assignment: CDR1 SGHTS and CDR2 YDEGEE. For the CDR3, the DNA is TGTGCCAGCAGCAGATCAGGGACTGGCACTGAAGCTTTCTTT. Amino acids: CASSRSGTGTEAFF.

This rearrangement joins TRBV7-8 to TRBJ2-1, with TRBD2 matching 12 bases. This CDR3 has 14 amino acids. The germline CDR1 and CDR2 sequences are SGHVS and FQNEAQ. V shed 9 bases and J 10 bases; nucleotides not matched to a gene: 10. CDR3 nucleotides: TGTGCCAGTAAAGGACTAGCGGGATTTCGCGAGCAGTTCTTC. Translation: CASKGLAGFREQFF. The whole variable domain, remainder taken from reference TRBV7-8 and TRBJ2-1, is GAGVSQSPRYKVAKRGQDVALRCDPISGHVSLFWYQQALGQGPEFLTYFQNEAQLDKSGLPSDRFFAERPEGSVSTLKIQRTQQEDSAVYLCASKGLAGFREQFFGPGTRLTVL.

This chain uses TRBV27 with TRBJ1-2, with a tentative D call TRBD1 (6 bases). The CDR3 contains 17 residues. The V end lost 0 bases, the J end lost 3 bases, and 17 bases lay between the germline ends. The germline gives CDR1 MNHEY, CDR2 SMNVEV (reference sequence). The CDR3, as DNA: TGTGCCAGCAGTTTATCGGTCGGGGACATTCGTTACTATGGCTACACCTTC. Translated, it gives CASSLSVGDIRYYGYTF.

In its sample, this clone was seen a few times. The V and J genes are TRBV19 and TRBJ1-1; D uncertain. Germline V CDR1 and CDR2: LNHDA, SQIVND (reference sequence). The V end was cut by 5 bases, the J end by 1 base, with 11 bases between. The CDR3 loop spans 14 amino acids. CDR3 nucleotides: TGTGCCAGTAGTTCCCCCCCAGAGAACACTGAAGCTTTCTTT. This translates into CASSSPPENTEAFF.

The V and J genes are TRBV6-5 and TRBJ1-1; D is ambiguous. The CDR3 totals 14 residues. Per the germline V gene, CDR1 is MNHEY and CDR2 is SVGAGI. The V end was cut by 2 bases, the J end by 3 bases, with 10 bases between. CDR3 nucleotides: TGTGCCAGCAGTTACCGGCGTCAGGACACTGAAGCTTTCTTT. It codes for CASSYRRQDTEAFF.

V usage is TRBV10-1 and J usage is TRBJ1-1; 7 bases fit TRBD1. Germline CDR1 reads WNHNN; CDR2 reads SYGVQD (reference sequence). This CDR3 is 15 amino acids long. J was trimmed by 6 bases and V by 3 bases; bases with no gene match: 10. The CDR3 DNA sequence: TGCGCCAGCAGTGATATGAGGGGGCAGGGGTCTGAAGCTTTCTTT. Translated, it gives CASSDMRGQGSEAFF.

This chain joins TRBV7-9 and TRBJ2-1; 12 bases map to TRBD2. This CDR3 has 17 residues. Unmatched junction bases numbered 15, after V lost 5 bases and J lost 10 bases. Per the germline V gene, CDR1 is SEHNR and CDR2 is FQNEAQ (reference sequence). The CDR3 region is CASSKLAGGLSHIEQFF. The CDR3 DNA reads TGTGCCAGCAGCAAACTAGCGGGAGGTCTCTCCCACATCGAGCAGTTCTTC.

The rearrangement links TRBV6-6 to TRBJ2-7; possibly TRBD1 for D (5 bases). The CDR3 runs to 15 residues. Germline V gene sequence: CDR1 MNHNY, CDR2 SVGAGI (reference sequence). V lost 7 bases and J 2 bases, leaving 18 bases between the germline ends. CDR3 sequence reads: CASIAYVQETYEQYF. In DNA form, the CDR3 reads TGTGCCAGCATTGCTTACGTACAGGAAACCTACGAGCAGTACTTC.

CDR3 sequence (DNA): TGTGCCAGCTCCCAACTCGCATCGGGGAAAGGAGATACGCAGTATTTT. Translated, it gives CASSQLASGKGDTQYF. This chain links TRBV6-6 with TRBJ2-3; TRBD2 might be the D (5 bases). This CDR3 contains 16 residues. V was clipped by 8 bases and J by 5 bases, with 23 bases between them. Germline lookup yields CDR1 MNHNY and CDR2 SVGAGI (reference sequence).

This clone has more than one count but fewer than ten. The chain combines TRBV27 with TRBJ2-3; TRBD2 matches 7 bases. J was trimmed by 4 bases and V by 7 bases; bases with no gene match: 26. The CDR3 is 20 residues long. Germline V gene sequence: CDR1 MNHEY, CDR2 SMNVEV (reference sequence). The CDR3 DNA follows: TGTGCCAGCATGTACCAAGCGGGATGGGACTCTGCGATGGATTCAGATACGCAGTATTTT. Translating it yields CASMYQAGWDSAMDSDTQYF.